This passage covers 6 T cell receptor beta chains from one sample sequenced in a study of glioma-infiltrating T cells. Using RNA template, CDR3s of TCR alpha and beta were amplified with iRepertoire arm-PCR. MiXCR, run by TCRdb on the multiplex PCR reads, gives a single entry per CDR3 protein. This sample carries more than 95,000 distinct CDR3 sequences, around 23% of them seen once, and the ten largest clones take 13% to 15%. Material: glioma tissue, nonneoplastic brain tissue, or PBMCs (not recorded which). These TCRs come from a human donor with low-grade glioma or glioblastoma, undergoing nonglioma brain surgery, or in good health (not recorded which).

The rearrangement joins TRBV4-2 to TRBJ2-1; D is perhaps TRBD1 or TRBD2 (7 bases each). CDR3 length: 18 residues. CDR1 is LGHNA, CDR2 YNFKEQ, per germline. The V and J ends lost 3 bases and 7 bases respectively, with 25 bases between them. CDR3 region: CASSQTSNRGQEFNEQFF. Written as DNA, the CDR3 is TGTGCCAGCAGCCAGACTAGCAATCGCGGACAGGAGTTTAATGAGCAGTTCTTC.

As regards this clonotype: Just one base apart from a much larger clone, this may be a read error. The V and J genes are TRBV4-1 and TRBJ2-7, with D maybe TRBD2 (5 bases). CDR1 and CDR2 from the germline V gene are MGHRA and YSYEKL. CDR3 length: 15 residues. CDR3 sequence reads: CASSQENFPSHERYF. CDR3 in DNA: TGCGCCAGCAGCCAAGAAAACTTTCCTAGCCACGAGCGGTACTTC.

This clonotype was observed at least ten times. The chain couples TRBV7-6 to TRBJ2-7, with D perhaps assigned TRBD1 or TRBD2 (5 bases each). This CDR3 region has 16 residues. Germline loops: CDR1 SGHVS, CDR2 FNYEAQ. V lost 2 bases, J lost 7 bases, and 21 bases lay in between. The CDR3 loop reads CASSLSVQDPWGEQYF. CDR3 sequence (DNA): TGTGCCAGCAGCTTATCCGTACAGGACCCCTGGGGGGAGCAGTACTTC.

At least ten counts were recorded for this clonotype. This sequence joins TRBV18 and TRBJ2-3; 9 nucleotides line up with TRBD1. Germline values: CDR1 KGHSH, CDR2 LQKENI. This CDR3 comprises 15 residues. Trimming at V came to 1 base and at J to 5 bases, leaving 4 bases not matched to a gene. The CDR3 here is CASSPQGQGGDTQYF. In DNA form, the CDR3 reads TGTGCCAGCTCACCACAGGGACAGGGCGGAGATACGCAGTATTTT.

This clonotype showed up many times. The CDR3 DNA follows: TGTGCCAGCAGCTTGGAAGCGCAGTACGAGCAGTACTTC. This translates into CASSLEAQYEQYF. The chain couples TRBV5-4 to TRBJ2-7; D not certain. Germline V gene data show CDR1 as SGHNT and CDR2 as YYREEE (reference sequence). Trimming took off 0 bases at V and 4 bases at J, with 8 bases between the two ends. The CDR3 runs 13 residues.

CDR3 region: CASSLILGEGTQYF. CDR3 nucleotides: TGTGCCAGCAGTTTAATTTTGGGGGAGGGTACGCAGTATTTT. This chain uses TRBV12-3 or TRBV12-4 with TRBJ2-3, with 7 nucleotides matching TRBD2. V shed 2 bases, J shed 8 bases, and the junction held 7 bases outside the gene matches. The CDR3 has 14 residues.